This T cell receptor (beta chain) came from a study of T cell changes during pregnancy in multiple sclerosis. Profiled with immunoSEQ multiplex PCR; TCRdb holds only in-frame clones, not every one. The sample holds under 80,000 clones, about 90% seen once. The source is a female donor with multiple sclerosis, enrolled in a pregnancy study. The starting material was CD4+ T cells from peripheral blood mononuclear cells, obtained in the second trimester of pregnancy.

The CDR3 region has the DNA TGTGCCAGCAGTGAAAAGACAGGGTCTAACTATGGCTACACCTTC. Its protein product is CASSEKTGSNYGYTF. The V call is TRBV6-1, the J call TRBJ1-2, with TRBD1 identical over 7 bases. The CDR3 length is 15 residues. Trimming removed 2 bases from V and 0 bases from J; junction bases left unmatched: 3. Germline lookup yields CDR1 MNHNS and CDR2 SASEGT.